The sequence of this T cell receptor (beta chain) was determined in a study of shared clonotypes between healthy human individuals. Study details: The donor pool was made up of two women and three men aged 18 to 49.

In regard to this clone: The antigen is not known.

For sorted subsets, approximately 180 ng DNA per replicate equaled tens of thousands of T cell genomes. Sequencing was performed with immunoSEQ multiplex PCR; in TCRdb, only in-frame clones are kept and a portion is missing. The data show about 1.1 million clones, about four fifths seen once. The V gene's germline CDR1 is MNHEY and CDR2 SMNVEV (reference sequence). V was pared by 3 bases and J by 5 bases, with 7 bases between. CDR3 length: 13 residues. Whole-study results and caveats: Represented genetic and exposure-history diversity was restricted by having few donors.

Sequenced: memory CD4+ T cells from PBMCs. Subset given: CD45RA-negative fraction. The chain employs TRBV27 and TRBJ2-2; D unclear. This clonotype originated in a man aged 18-30 years in good health. Some clones in this sample may be carry-over from other donors' samples. The CDR3 protein is CASSFQITGELFF. In nucleotides, the CDR3 is TGTGCCAGCAGTTTTCAGATTACCGGGGAGCTGTTTTTT.